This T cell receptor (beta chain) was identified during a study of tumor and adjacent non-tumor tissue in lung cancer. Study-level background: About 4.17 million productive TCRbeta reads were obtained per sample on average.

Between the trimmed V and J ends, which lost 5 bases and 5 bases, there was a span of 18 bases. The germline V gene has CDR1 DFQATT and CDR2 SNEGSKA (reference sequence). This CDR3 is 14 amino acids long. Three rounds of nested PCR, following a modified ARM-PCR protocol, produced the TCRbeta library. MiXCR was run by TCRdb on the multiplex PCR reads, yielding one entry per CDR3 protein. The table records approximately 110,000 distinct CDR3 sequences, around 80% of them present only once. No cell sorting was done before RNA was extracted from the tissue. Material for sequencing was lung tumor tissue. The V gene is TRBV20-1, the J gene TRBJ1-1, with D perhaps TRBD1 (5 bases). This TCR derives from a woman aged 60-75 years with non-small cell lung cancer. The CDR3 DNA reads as TGCAGTGCTGGGGGGGGGATAGGGAAGACTGAAGCTTTCTTT. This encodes CSAGGGIGKTEAFF.